Each of the 22 T cell receptor beta chains below was sequenced from the same sample in a study of siplizumab effects on memory and regulatory T cells. Generated by immunoSEQ multiplex PCR, the TCRdb table keeps only in-frame clones and is missing some. The table includes some 100,000 clones, 92% detected once. Sequenced input: Tregs sorted from blood. The receptors originated from a human donor in good health.

This clone has only one observation. The junction does not match germline at one end; this may be a read error. The gene calls are TRBV7-9 and TRBJ1-1; a weak D match, TRBD1 (5 bases). Germline V lookup: CDR1 SEHNR, CDR2 FQNEAQ (reference sequence). The CDR3 runs 13 residues. CDR3 amino acids: CASSKQENTGAFF. As DNA, the CDR3 is TGTGCCAGCAGCAAACAGGAGAACACTGGAGCTTTCTTT.

The chain is built from TRBV5-1 and TRBJ2-7; the match to TRBD1 covers 7 bases. Trimming at V came to 3 bases and at J to 1 base, leaving 7 bases not matched to a gene. Looked up from germline, CDR1 is SGHRS and CDR2 is YFSETQ. This CDR3 has 15 residues. DNA of the CDR3: TGCGCCAGCAGCTCCCGACAGGGAGCTTCCTACGAGCAGTACTTC. Translation: CASSSRQGASYEQYF.

This clone was seen only once. This chain connects TRBV28 to TRBJ2-5; no clear D. The J call may be mistaken, given a closer DNA end match to TRBJ2-7. This CDR3 comprises 13 residues. Germline assignment: CDR1 MDHEN and CDR2 SYDVKM. Here the CDR3 reads CASSPRLLYEQYF. CDR3 DNA sequence: TGTGCCAGCAGTCCCCGACTCCTCTACGAGCAGTACTTC.

The chain has TRBV7-8 and TRBJ1-3; 11 nucleotides align to TRBD1. Germline CDR1 is SGHVS and CDR2 is FQNEAQ. This CDR3 contains 15 residues. J was trimmed by 3 bases and V by 3 bases; bases with no gene match: 1. The CDR3 loop reads CASSLDRGHGNTIYF. Here the CDR3 DNA reads TGTGCCAGCAGCTTGGACAGGGGGCATGGAAACACCATATATTTT.

CDR3 loop: CASSSGTPTSGRAYNEQFF. CDR3 nucleotide sequence: TGTGCCAGCTCAAGCGGAACTCCTACTAGCGGGAGGGCCTACAATGAGCAGTTCTTC. The gene calls are TRBV18 and TRBJ2-1; 13 nucleotides agree with TRBD2. This CDR3 contains 19 residues. Germline lookup yields CDR1 KGHSH and CDR2 LQKENI. After removal of 5 bases from V and 2 bases from J, the junction contained 12 bases not matched to a gene.

The rearrangement joins TRBV19 to TRBJ1-2; D not resolved. The CDR3 has 12 amino acids. Deletions cut 3 bases from V and 7 bases from J, with 9 bases between. CDR1 and CDR2 from the germline V gene are LNHDA and SQIVND (reference sequence). The CDR3 is CASSISGVGYTF. The CDR3 coding sequence is TGTGCCAGTAGTATCTCTGGAGTTGGCTACACCTTC.

The chain recombines TRBV5-1 with TRBJ2-2; no reliable D call. V was clipped by 4 bases and J by 1 base, with 8 bases between them. This CDR3 comprises 14 residues. Per the germline V gene, CDR1 is SGHRS and CDR2 is YFSETQ. The CDR3 coding sequence is TGCGCCAGCAGCCTCCTTAGGAACACCGGGGAGCTGTTTTTT. Protein product: CASSLLRNTGELFF. The full variable domain, in which reference TRBV5-1 and TRBJ2-2 provide the parts outside the CDR3, is KAGVTQTPRYLIKTRGQQVTLSCSPISGHRSVSWYQQTPGQGLQFLFEYFSETQRNKGNFPGRFSGRQFSNSRSEMNVSTLELGDSALYLCASSLLRNTGELFFGEGSRLTVL.

CDR3 DNA sequence: TGTGCCAGCAGCTTATATACGAACACTGAAGCTTTCTTT. It yields the protein CASSLYTNTEAFF. The chain has TRBV11-3 and TRBJ1-1; D unresolved. V shed 2 bases and J shed 1 base, with 5 bases lying between them. The CDR3 runs to 13 residues. The germline V gene has CDR1 SGHNT and CDR2 YENEEA.

The V gene is TRBV2, the J gene TRBJ2-1; D unresolved. Germline CDR1 reads SNHLY; CDR2 reads FYNNEI. CDR3 size: 11 residues. CDR3 loop: CATVRFNEQFF. The CDR3 nucleotides are TGTGCAACTGTGAGGTTCAATGAGCAGTTCTTC.

This clone appeared once. The CDR3 region has the DNA TGTGCCAGCACTACTCCGTCTCGGGGGAAAAATGAGCAGTTCTTC. This sequence encodes CASTTPSRGKNEQFF. This chain joins TRBV28 and TRBJ2-1, with a weak D call TRBD2 (6 bases). Germline V lookup: CDR1 MDHEN, CDR2 SYDVKM. Trimming took 7 bases from V and 7 from J, leaving 20 bases between them. The CDR3 is 15 amino acids.

V gene TRBV2 combines with J gene TRBJ1-5; 7 nucleotides match TRBD1. The CDR3 covers 15 residues. V trimming: 5 bases; J trimming: 5 bases; junction bases outside the gene matches: 9. Germline lookup yields CDR1 SNHLY and CDR2 FYNNEI. The CDR3 DNA is TGTGCCAGCAGTAGGAACAGGGGAGGCGATCAGCCCCAGCATTTT. Encoded protein: CASSRNRGGDQPQHF.

The J gene is TRBJ2-3, the V gene TRBV7-3; 11 bases line up with TRBD1. The V segment lost 4 bases and the J segment 4 bases; nucleotides outside the gene matches: 7. The germline gives CDR1 SGHTA, CDR2 FQGTGA. There are 16 residues in the CDR3. CDR3 loop: CASSSRTGGRADTQYF. Written as DNA, the CDR3 is TGTGCCAGCAGCTCTAGGACAGGGGGCCGGGCAGATACGCAGTATTTT.

This sequence joins TRBV30 and TRBJ2-6; D is undetermined. Germline CDR1 is GTSNPN and CDR2 is SVGIG (reference sequence). The CDR3 has 13 amino acids. The V and J ends lost 0 bases and 4 bases respectively, with 4 bases between them. CDR3: CAWSVGGANVLTF. The DNA for the CDR3 is TGTGCCTGGAGTGTCGGGGGGGCCAACGTCCTGACTTTC. Using reference TRBV30 and TRBJ2-6 for the parts outside the CDR3, the full variable domain is SQTIHQWPATLVQPVGSPLSLECTVEGTSNPNLYWYRQAAGRGLQLLFYSVGIGQISSEVPQNLSASRPQDRQFILSSKKLLLSDSGFYLCAWSVGGANVLTFGAGSRLTVL.

The rearrangement joins TRBV5-4 to TRBJ2-1; D not certain. Per the germline V gene, CDR1 is SGHNT and CDR2 is YYREEE (reference sequence). Trimming removed 0 bases at V and 6 bases at J, with 7 bases between. This CDR3 spans 13 amino acids. The CDR3: CASSLVASNEQFF. DNA of the CDR3: TGTGCCAGCAGCTTGGTCGCGAGCAATGAGCAGTTCTTC.

V gene TRBV20-1 combines with J gene TRBJ2-5; possibly TRBD2 for D (5 bases). CDR3 length: 11 residues. Germline-derived CDR1 and CDR2 are DFQATT and SNEGSKA (reference sequence). V lost 1 base and J lost 10, with 10 bases in between. CDR3 sequence (DNA): TGCAGTGCTAGAGGAGGGCGGGTCCAGTACTTC. This encodes CSARGGRVQYF.

This chain joins TRBV19 and TRBJ2-2, with 14 bases identical to TRBD2. This CDR3 has 18 amino acids. Germline lookup yields CDR1 LNHDA and CDR2 SQIVND (reference sequence). The trim removed 4 bases at V and 5 bases at J, leaving 9 bases unmatched. CDR3 nucleotide sequence: TGTGCCAGTAGTAAACTCGGGACTAGCGGGAGTAGGACCGGGGAGCTGTTTTTT. Its translation: CASSKLGTSGSRTGELFF.

The rearrangement uses TRBV15 and TRBJ2-5; perhaps TRBD2 as D (6 bases). The J call may be faulty, since TRBJ2-7 better matches the DNA end. This CDR3 has 17 residues. CDR1 LNHNV and CDR2 YYDKDF come from the germline V gene (reference sequence). The CDR3 coding sequence is TGTGCCACCAGCCCCATAACCGGGCGGGGAAGATCCTACGAGCAGTACTTC. It encodes CATSPITGRGRSYEQYF.

This chain uses TRBV5-1 with TRBJ1-6, with D possibly being TRBD1 (6 bases). The V and J ends lost 4 bases and 9 bases respectively, with 11 bases between them. The CDR3 covers 13 residues. Germline values: CDR1 SGHRS, CDR2 YFSETQ. Here the CDR3 reads CASSGGLGSPLHF. CDR3 in DNA: TGCGCCAGCAGCGGGGGGCTCGGTTCACCCCTCCACTTT.

By its share, this clone is medium-sized (0.01 to 0.1%). This rearrangement joins TRBV18 to TRBJ2-7; no clear D gene. Germline lookup yields CDR1 KGHSH and CDR2 LQKENI. The CDR3 totals 13 residues. Trimming pared 2 bases from V and 5 bases from J, leaving 10 bases between. CDR3: CASSPILGDEQYF. DNA for the CDR3: TGTGCCAGCTCACCAATTCTAGGAGACGAGCAGTACTTC.

This clone was observed once. The V gene is TRBV9, the J gene TRBJ2-1, with D possibly TRBD1 on 7 matching bases. Germline assignment: CDR1 SGDLS and CDR2 YYNGEE. CDR3 length equals 14 residues. V was clipped by 1 base and J by 3 bases, with 8 bases between them. The CDR3 DNA is TGTGCCAGCAGCGTACAGGGGGGCTACAATGAGCAGTTCTTC. Amino acids: CASSVQGGYNEQFF. The entire variable domain, with the rest obtained from reference TRBV9 and TRBJ2-1, is as follows: DSGVTQTPKHLITATGQRVTLRCSPRSGDLSVYWYQQSLDQGLQFLIQYYNGEERAKGNILERFSAQQFPDLHSELNLSSLELGDSALYFCASSVQGGYNEQFFGPGTRLTVL.

The chain is built from TRBV19 and TRBJ2-3; 10 bases are a match to TRBD2. V lost 2 bases and J lost 5; bases outside the gene matches: 13. Germline lookup yields CDR1 LNHDA and CDR2 SQIVND (reference sequence). This CDR3 comprises 18 residues. The CDR3 here is CASSIRRSGRAFGDTQYF. DNA for the CDR3: TGTGCCAGTAGTATAAGAAGGAGCGGGAGGGCCTTTGGAGATACGCAGTATTTT.

The V and J genes are TRBV5-4 and TRBJ2-3; 10 bases map to TRBD2. The germline CDR1 and CDR2 sequences are SGHNT and YYREEE (reference sequence). CDR3 size: 16 residues. V lost 4 bases to trimming and J lost 1 base; unmatched junction nucleotides: 6. The CDR3 sequence is CASSTLAGLRTDTQYF. The CDR3 nucleotides are TGTGCCAGCAGCACACTAGCGGGATTGCGCACAGATACGCAGTATTTT. The whole variable domain, filled in from reference TRBV5-4 and TRBJ2-3, reads ETGVTQSPTHLIKTRGQQVTLRCSSQSGHNTVSWYQQALGQGPQFIFQYYREEENGRGNFPPRFSGLQFPNYSSELNVNALELDDSALYLCASSTLAGLRTDTQYFGPGTRLTVL.